A single sample is the source of the 14 T cell receptor beta chains below, sequenced in a study. Cells sorted as Tregs were CD4+, CD25+ and CD127-/low. TCRdb recomputed calls from the 5' RACE reads with MiXCR, one row per CDR3 protein. The sample consists of over 45,000 distinct CDR3 sequences, 26% of them appearing once. What was sequenced was tumor-infiltrating Tregs sorted from the breast tumor. The origin of the receptors is a female donor with breast cancer.

On this clonotype itself: A read error is possible here, since a much larger clone lies one base away. V and J are TRBV6-2 or TRBV6-3 and TRBJ2-3; 7 bases map to TRBD2. Germline CDR1 and CDR2: MNHEY and SVGEGT. The CDR3 has 16 residues. The V and J ends lost 8 bases and 5 bases, in that order; junction bases with no gene match: 16. CDR3 sequence (DNA): TGTGCCAGCGGTTCCCCCACGACTAGCTACGGAGATACGCAGTATTTT. Translated, it gives CASGSPTTSYGDTQYF.

In its sample, this clonotype was seen a few times. The J gene is TRBJ2-1, the V gene TRBV27; 7 bases line up with TRBD1. The V and J ends lost 5 bases and 6 bases, in that order; junction bases with no gene match: 10. Germline-derived CDR1 and CDR2 are MNHEY and SMNVEV (reference sequence). CDR3 length: 15 amino acids. The CDR3 sequence is CASSPRLPGGNEQFF. The CDR3 nucleotides are TGTGCCAGCAGTCCCAGACTGCCAGGGGGCAATGAGCAGTTCTTC.

Comments on this clonotype: It may be a read error: a sequence one base away is much more abundant. The rearrangement joins TRBV25-1 to TRBJ2-7, with D possibly matching TRBD2 (5 bases). The germline V gene has CDR1 MGHDK and CDR2 SYGVNS. This CDR3 has 15 residues. With 2 bases removed from V and 4 bases from J, the gap between germline ends came to 15 bases. This CDR3 reads CASSEGERKRYEQYF. The CDR3 nucleotides are TGTGCCAGCAGTGAAGGCGAGCGGAAGAGATACGAGCAGTACTTC.

The chain combines TRBV3-1 with TRBJ1-2; D possibly corresponds to TRBD1 (5 bases). The V end was cut by 1 base, the J end by 9 bases, with 15 bases between. CDR1 is LGHDT and CDR2 is YNNKEL in the germline V gene (reference sequence). CDR3 length equals 14 residues. CDR3: CASSQGGWGLRYTF. The CDR3 region has the DNA TGTGCCAGCAGCCAAGGGGGGTGGGGATTACGCTACACCTTC.

This clonotype showed up just a few times. This sequence joins TRBV9 and TRBJ1-6; weak D call: TRBD1 (5 bases). Germline V gives CDR1 SGDLS, CDR2 YYNGEE. Trimming cost V 0 bases and J 3 bases, with 10 bases left between them. The CDR3 is made up of 16 amino acids. CDR3 DNA sequence: TGTGCCAGCAGCGTAGGACTGGACAACTATAATTCACCCCTCCACTTT. It yields the protein CASSVGLDNYNSPLHF.

Regarding this clonotype: Its ends do not fully match the called genes, so a read error is possible. The chain is built from TRBV7-3 and TRBJ1-4; weak D call: TRBD1 (6 bases). This CDR3 spans 15 amino acids. Germline values: CDR1 SGHTA, CDR2 FQGTGA. CDR3 sequence: CAGSPQGGTNEKLFF. The CDR3 DNA follows: TGTGCCGGCAGCCCCCAAGGGGGGACTAATGAAAAACTGTTTTTT.

The chain employs TRBV15 and TRBJ2-3; the match to TRBD2 covers 7 bases. The trim removed 1 base at V and 2 bases at J, leaving 12 bases unmatched. Germline V lookup: CDR1 LNHNV, CDR2 YYDKDF (reference sequence). This CDR3 contains 18 residues. The CDR3 region has the DNA TGTGCCACCAGCAGAGGTGATCTGGCGGGAGCCCTCACAGATACGCAGTATTTT. Its protein is CATSRGDLAGALTDTQYF.

This clonotype has just a few counts. This chain connects TRBV3-1 to TRBJ2-7; D may be TRBD1 or TRBD2 (7 bases each). Looked up from germline, CDR1 is LGHDT and CDR2 is YNNKEL (reference sequence). Between the trimmed V and J ends, which lost 4 bases and 5 bases, there was a span of 21 bases. CDR3 length equals 16 residues. The CDR3 is CASSRGALTGRDEQYF. The CDR3, as DNA: TGTGCCAGCAGCCGCGGGGCCTTGACAGGGAGGGACGAGCAGTACTTC.

This clonotype was found many times. V is TRBV2 and J is TRBJ2-1; D gene ambiguous. V was pared by 6 bases and J by 12 bases, with 15 bases between. CDR1 is SNHLY, CDR2 FYNNEI, per germline. The CDR3 is 12 residues long. CDR3 loop: CASSLTSERQFF. In DNA, the CDR3 is TGTGCCAGCAGCCTGACTTCGGAAAGGCAGTTCTTC.

The V call is TRBV5-1, the J call TRBJ2-5; 13 nucleotides align to TRBD2. CDR3 size: 17 residues. Germline V gives CDR1 SGHRS, CDR2 YFSETQ. The V segment lost 5 bases and the J segment 0 bases; nucleotides outside the gene matches: 7. The CDR3 sequence: CASSSGLAGPYQETQYF. The CDR3 nucleotides are TGCGCCAGCAGTTCGGGACTAGCGGGGCCGTACCAAGAGACCCAGTACTTC. The full variable domain, in which reference TRBV5-1 and TRBJ2-5 provide the parts outside the CDR3, is KAGVTQTPRYLIKTRGQQVTLSCSPISGHRSVSWYQQTPGQGLQFLFEYFSETQRNKGNFPGRFSGRQFSNSRSEMNVSTLELGDSALYLCASSSGLAGPYQETQYFGPGTRLLVL.

This clonotype appeared a few times. The genes are TRBV5-1 and TRBJ2-7, with TRBD1 matching 10 bases. Trimming cost V 1 base and J 7 bases; bases outside gene matches: 8. Germline values: CDR1 SGHRS, CDR2 YFSETQ. The CDR3 loop spans 15 amino acids. CDR3 coding DNA: TGCGCCAGCAGCTTGACGACAGGGGGCTTTGAGGAGCAGTACTTC. It specifies CASSLTTGGFEEQYF.

The table lists this clonotype with a few counts. The chain combines TRBV12-3 or TRBV12-4 with TRBJ2-2, with D tentatively TRBD1 or TRBD2 (5 bases each). V was cut by 6 bases and J by 2 bases, with 10 bases left in between. The CDR3 extends over 14 amino acids. In nucleotides, the CDR3 is TGTGCCAGCAGAAGGGACCAAAACACCGGGGAGCTGTTTTTT. Translation gives CASRRDQNTGELFF.

Comment on this clonotype: This may be a read error: a much more frequent sequence differs by one nucleotide. The V gene is TRBV4-1, the J gene TRBJ1-2; D gene ambiguous. Trimming pared 3 bases from V and 4 bases from J, leaving 12 bases between. Germline lookup yields CDR1 MGHRA and CDR2 YSYEKL. The CDR3 length is 14 residues. As DNA, the CDR3 is TGCGCCAGCAGCCATGGAGACGGTTTCTATGGCTACACCTTC. The encoded protein is CASSHGDGFYGYTF.

V gene TRBV15 combines with J gene TRBJ2-7; the D call may be TRBD1 or TRBD2 (6 bases each). This CDR3 has 16 residues. The germline V and J ends were trimmed by 0 bases and 0 bases, with 12 bases remaining between them. Germline V gene lookup returns CDR1 LNHNV and CDR2 YYDKDF (reference sequence). The CDR3 loop reads CATSRERTGASYEQYF. The CDR3 DNA reads as TGTGCCACCAGCAGAGAACGGACGGGGGCCTCCTACGAGCAGTACTTC.